This TCR beta chain originates from a study of blood T cells in healthy people across ages. A second PCR, run for 7 to 11 cycles, used a sample-barcoded 5' primer plus a J-beta primer mix. TCRdb processed the 5' RACE reads anew with MiXCR; each CDR3 protein has one entry. The sample lists about 780,000 distinct CDR3 sequences, roughly 60% seen once, with 28% in the top ten. This CDR3 has 15 amino acids. V dropped 4 bases and J dropped 6; count of bases not matched to a gene: 10. Germline V gives CDR1 MNHNS, CDR2 SASEGT. The TCR originated in a man aged 25-45 years in good health. V gene TRBV6-1 combines with J gene TRBJ2-7; 9 bases map to TRBD2. Material: blood. The CDR3 nucleotides are TGTGCCAGCAGTGTTCCGGGGACTAGCCTCGCCGAGCAGTACTTC. This translates into CASSVPGTSLAEQYF.